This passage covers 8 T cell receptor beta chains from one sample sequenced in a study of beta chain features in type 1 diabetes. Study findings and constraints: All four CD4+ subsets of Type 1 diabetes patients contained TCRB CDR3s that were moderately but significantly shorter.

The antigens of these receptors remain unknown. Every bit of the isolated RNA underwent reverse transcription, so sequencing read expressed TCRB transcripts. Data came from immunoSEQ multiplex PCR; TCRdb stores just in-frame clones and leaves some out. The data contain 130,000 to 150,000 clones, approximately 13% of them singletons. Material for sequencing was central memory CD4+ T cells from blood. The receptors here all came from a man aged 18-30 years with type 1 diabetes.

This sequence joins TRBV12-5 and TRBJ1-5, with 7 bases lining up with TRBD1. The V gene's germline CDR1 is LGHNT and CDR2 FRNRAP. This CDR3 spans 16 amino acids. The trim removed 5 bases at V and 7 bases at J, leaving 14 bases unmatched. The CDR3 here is CASGPRGNTGDQPQHF. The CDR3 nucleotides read TGTGCTAGTGGTCCCCGGGGCAATACAGGGGACCAGCCCCAGCATTTT.

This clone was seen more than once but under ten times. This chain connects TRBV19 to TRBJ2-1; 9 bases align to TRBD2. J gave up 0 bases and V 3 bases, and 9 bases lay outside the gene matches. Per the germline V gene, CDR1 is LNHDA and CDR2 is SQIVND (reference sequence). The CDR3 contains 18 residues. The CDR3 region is CASSIRLAGFGSYNEQFF. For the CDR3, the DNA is TGTGCCAGTAGTATCAGGCTAGCGGGGTTCGGCTCCTACAATGAGCAGTTCTTC. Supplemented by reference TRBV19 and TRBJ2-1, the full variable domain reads DGGITQSPKYLFRKEGQNVTLSCEQNLNHDAMYWYRQDPGQGLRLIYYSQIVNDFQKGDIAEGYSVSREKKESFPLTVTSAQKNPTAFYLCASSIRLAGFGSYNEQFFGPGTRLTVL.

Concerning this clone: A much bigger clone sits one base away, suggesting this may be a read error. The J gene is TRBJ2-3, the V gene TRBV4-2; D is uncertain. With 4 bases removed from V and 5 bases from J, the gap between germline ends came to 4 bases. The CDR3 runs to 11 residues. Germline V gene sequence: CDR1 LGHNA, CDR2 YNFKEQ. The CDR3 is CASSLGDTQYF. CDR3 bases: TGTGCCAGCAGCCTCGGAGATACGCAGTATTTT.

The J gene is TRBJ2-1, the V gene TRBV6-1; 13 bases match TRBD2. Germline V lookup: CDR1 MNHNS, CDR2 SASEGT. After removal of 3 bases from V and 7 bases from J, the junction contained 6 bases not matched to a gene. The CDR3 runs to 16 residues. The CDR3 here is CASSDPGLAGENEQFF. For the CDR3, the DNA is TGTGCCAGCAGTGACCCCGGACTAGCGGGGGAAAATGAGCAGTTCTTC.

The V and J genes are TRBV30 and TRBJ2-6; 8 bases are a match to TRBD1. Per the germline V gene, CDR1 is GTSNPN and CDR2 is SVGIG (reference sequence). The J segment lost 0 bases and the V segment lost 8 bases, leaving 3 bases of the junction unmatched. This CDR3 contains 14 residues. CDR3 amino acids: CAGTGGSGANVLTF. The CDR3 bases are TGTGCCGGAACAGGGGGCTCTGGGGCCAACGTCCTGACTTTC.

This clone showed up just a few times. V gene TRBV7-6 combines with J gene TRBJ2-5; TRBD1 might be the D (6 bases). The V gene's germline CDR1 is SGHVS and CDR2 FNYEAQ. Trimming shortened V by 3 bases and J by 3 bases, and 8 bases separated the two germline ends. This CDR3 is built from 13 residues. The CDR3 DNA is TGTGCCAGCAGCTTCACAGGGAAAGAGACCCAGTACTTC. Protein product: CASSFTGKETQYF.

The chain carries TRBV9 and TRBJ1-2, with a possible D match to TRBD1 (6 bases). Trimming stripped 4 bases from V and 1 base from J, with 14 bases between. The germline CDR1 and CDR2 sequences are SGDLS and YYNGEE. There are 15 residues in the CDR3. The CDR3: CASSIQDSDNYGYTF. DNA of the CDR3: TGTGCCAGCAGCATTCAGGACAGCGATAACTATGGCTACACCTTC.

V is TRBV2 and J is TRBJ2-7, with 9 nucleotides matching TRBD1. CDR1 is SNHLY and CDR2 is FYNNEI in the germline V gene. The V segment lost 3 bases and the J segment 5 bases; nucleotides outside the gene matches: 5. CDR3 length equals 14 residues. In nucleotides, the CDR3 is TGTGCCAGCAGTGAGAGGACAGGGGACCACGAGCAGTACTTC. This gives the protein CASSERTGDHEQYF. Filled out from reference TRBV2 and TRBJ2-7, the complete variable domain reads EPEVTQTPSHQVTQMGQEVILRCVPISNHLYFYWYRQILGQKVEFLVSFYNNEISEKSEIFDDQFSVERPDGSNFTLKIRSTKLEDSAMYFCASSERTGDHEQYFGPGTRLTVT.